This TCR beta chain was captured by sequencing in a study of siplizumab effects on memory and regulatory T cells. Findings and caveats of the study: Reactions containing siplizumab showed mappable alloreactive CD4+ clones averaging approximately 74% Treg-derived, versus 26.9% in controls.

Unstimulated naive, memory, effector memory and TEMRA subsets from three donor pairs have been sequenced, the authors report. Turning to this clone: Its target is unknown.

Method: immunoSEQ multiplex PCR; TCRdb's copy keeps in-frame clones and lacks some. This table holds about 26,000 clones, roughly 82% found once. The germline CDR1 and CDR2 sequences are MNHEY and SVGAGI. Trimming pared 6 bases from V and 11 bases from J, leaving 17 bases between. CDR3 length: 14 residues. The sequenced sample was memory CD4+ T cells sorted from blood. The chain combines TRBV6-5 with TRBJ1-6; D possibly corresponds to TRBD1 (6 bases). This TCR was sampled from a human donor in good health. CDR3 amino acids: CASSTGIPGAPLHF. DNA for the CDR3: TGTGCCAGCAGCACAGGGATCCCCGGGGCACCCCTCCACTTT.